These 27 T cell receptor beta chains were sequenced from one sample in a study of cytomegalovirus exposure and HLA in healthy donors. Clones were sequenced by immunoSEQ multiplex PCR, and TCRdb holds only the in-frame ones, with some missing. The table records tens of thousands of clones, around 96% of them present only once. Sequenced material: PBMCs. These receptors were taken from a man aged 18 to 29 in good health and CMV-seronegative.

The CDR3 DNA sequence: TGTGCCAGTAGGGGGCCGGGGACAGGATTCACCGGGGAGCTGTTTTTT. Amino acids: CASRGPGTGFTGELFF. V gene TRBV19 combines with J gene TRBJ2-2; TRBD1 matches 8 bases. Trimming removed 6 bases from V and 4 bases from J; junction bases left unmatched: 10. This CDR3 has 16 residues. Germline lookup yields CDR1 LNHDA and CDR2 SQIVND (reference sequence).

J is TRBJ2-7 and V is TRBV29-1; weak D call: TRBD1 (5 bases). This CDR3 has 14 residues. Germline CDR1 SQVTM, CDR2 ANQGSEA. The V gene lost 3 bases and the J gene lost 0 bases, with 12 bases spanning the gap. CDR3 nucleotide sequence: TGCAGCGTTGAGAGTCAGGGCTCCTCCTACGAGCAGTACTTC. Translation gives CSVESQGSSYEQYF.

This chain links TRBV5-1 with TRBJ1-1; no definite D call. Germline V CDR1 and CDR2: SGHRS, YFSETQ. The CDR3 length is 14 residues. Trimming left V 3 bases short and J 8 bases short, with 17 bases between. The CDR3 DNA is TGCGCCAGCAGCTACGCGGGAGGGATCGGCGAAGCTTTCTTT. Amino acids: CASSYAGGIGEAFF.

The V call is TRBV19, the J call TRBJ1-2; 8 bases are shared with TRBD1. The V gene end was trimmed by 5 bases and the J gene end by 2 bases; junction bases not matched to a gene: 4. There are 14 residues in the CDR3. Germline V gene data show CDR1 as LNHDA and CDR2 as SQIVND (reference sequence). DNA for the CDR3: TGTGCCAGTAGTCAGGGGGCGGTGAACTATGGCTACACCTTC. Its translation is CASSQGAVNYGYTF.

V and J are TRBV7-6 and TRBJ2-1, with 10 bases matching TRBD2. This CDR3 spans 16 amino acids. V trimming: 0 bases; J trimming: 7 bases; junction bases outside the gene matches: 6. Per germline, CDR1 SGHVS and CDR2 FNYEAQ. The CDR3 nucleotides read TGTGCCAGCAGCTTAGCCTCTAGCGGGAGTGGGAATGAGCAGTTCTTC. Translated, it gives CASSLASSGSGNEQFF.

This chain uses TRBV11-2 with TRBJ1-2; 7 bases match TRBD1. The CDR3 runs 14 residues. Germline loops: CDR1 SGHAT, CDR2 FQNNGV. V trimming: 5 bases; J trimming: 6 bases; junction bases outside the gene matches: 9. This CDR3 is CASSPPGQRNGYTF. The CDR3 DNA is TGTGCCAGCAGCCCCCCGGGACAGAGGAATGGCTACACCTTC.

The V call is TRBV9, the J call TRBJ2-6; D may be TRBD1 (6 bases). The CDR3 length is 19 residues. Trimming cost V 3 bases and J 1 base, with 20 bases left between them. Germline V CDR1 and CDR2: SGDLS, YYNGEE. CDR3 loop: CASSDTRDMSWSGANVLTF. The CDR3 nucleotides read TGTGCCAGCAGCGACACCCGGGACATGTCCTGGTCTGGGGCCAACGTCCTGACTTTC.

Here the CDR3 reads CSVEAAGNTEAFF. The CDR3 DNA sequence: TGCAGCGTTGAGGCCGCAGGGAACACTGAAGCTTTCTTT. The V gene is TRBV29-1, the J gene TRBJ1-1; unclear D gene. The CDR3 has 13 amino acids. The V and J ends lost 3 bases and 1 base respectively, with 9 bases between them. Germline-derived CDR1 and CDR2 are SQVTM and ANQGSEA. The full variable domain, with the rest looked up from reference TRBV29-1 and TRBJ1-1, is SAVISQKPSRDICQRGTSLTIQCQVDSQVTMMFWYRQQPGQSLTLIATANQGSEATYESGFVIDKFPISRPNLTFSTLTVSNMSPEDSSIYLCSVEAAGNTEAFFGQGTRLTVV.

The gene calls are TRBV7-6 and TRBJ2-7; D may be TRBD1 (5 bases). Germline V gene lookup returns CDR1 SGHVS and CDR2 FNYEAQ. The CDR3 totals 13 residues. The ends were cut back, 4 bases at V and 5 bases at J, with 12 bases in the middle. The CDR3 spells CASSSQGLHEQYF. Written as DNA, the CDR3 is TGTGCCAGCAGCTCGCAGGGCCTTCACGAGCAGTACTTC.

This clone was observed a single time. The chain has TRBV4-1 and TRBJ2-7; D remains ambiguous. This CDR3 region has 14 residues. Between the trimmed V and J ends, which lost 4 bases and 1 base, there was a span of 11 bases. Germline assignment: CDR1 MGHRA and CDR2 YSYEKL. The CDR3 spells CASSPRHPSYEQYF. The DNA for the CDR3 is TGCGCCAGCAGCCCCCGACACCCGTCCTACGAGCAGTACTTC.

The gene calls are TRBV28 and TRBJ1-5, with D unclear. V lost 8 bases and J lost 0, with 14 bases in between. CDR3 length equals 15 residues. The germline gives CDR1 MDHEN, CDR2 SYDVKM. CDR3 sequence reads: CASYWAGLSNQPQHF. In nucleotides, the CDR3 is TGTGCCAGCTACTGGGCAGGCCTTAGCAATCAGCCCCAGCATTTT.

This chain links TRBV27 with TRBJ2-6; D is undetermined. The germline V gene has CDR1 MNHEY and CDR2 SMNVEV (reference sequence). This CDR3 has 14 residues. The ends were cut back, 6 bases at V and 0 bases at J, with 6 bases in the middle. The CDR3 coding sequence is TGTGCCAGCAGCCCGTTCTCTGGGGCCAACGTCCTGACTTTC. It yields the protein CASSPFSGANVLTF.

CDR3 coding DNA: TGTGCCAGCAGTGACTACGAGCAGTACTTC. This encodes CASSDYEQYF. The rearrangement uses TRBV2 and TRBJ2-5; D gene unclear. The DNA end is more similar to TRBJ2-7, so the J call may be wrong. Germline V gene data show CDR1 as SNHLY and CDR2 as FYNNEI. The CDR3 extends over 10 amino acids.

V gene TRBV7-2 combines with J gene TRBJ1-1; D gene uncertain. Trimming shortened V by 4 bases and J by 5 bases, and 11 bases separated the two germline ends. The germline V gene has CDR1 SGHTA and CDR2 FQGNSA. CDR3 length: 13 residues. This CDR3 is CASSSVASTEAFF. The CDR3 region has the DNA TGTGCCAGCAGCTCGGTAGCATCAACTGAAGCTTTCTTT.

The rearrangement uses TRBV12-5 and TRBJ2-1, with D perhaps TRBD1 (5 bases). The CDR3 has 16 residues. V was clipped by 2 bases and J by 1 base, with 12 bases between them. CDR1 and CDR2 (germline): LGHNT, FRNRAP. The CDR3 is CASGLSTGQSYNEQFF. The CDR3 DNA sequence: TGTGCTAGTGGTTTGTCTACAGGACAATCCTACAATGAGCAGTTCTTC.

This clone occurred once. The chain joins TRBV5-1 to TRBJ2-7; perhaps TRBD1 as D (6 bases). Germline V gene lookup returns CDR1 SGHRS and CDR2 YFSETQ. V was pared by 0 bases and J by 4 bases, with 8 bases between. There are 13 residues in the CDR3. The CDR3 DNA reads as TGCGCCAGCAGCTTGGCAGGGACATACGAGCAGTACTTC. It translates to CASSLAGTYEQYF.

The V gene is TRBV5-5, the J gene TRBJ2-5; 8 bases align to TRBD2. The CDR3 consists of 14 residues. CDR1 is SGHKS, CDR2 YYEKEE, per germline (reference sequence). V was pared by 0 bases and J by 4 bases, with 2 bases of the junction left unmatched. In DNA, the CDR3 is TGTGCCAGCAGCTTGGCGGGGGGGGGAGAGACCCAGTACTTC. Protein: CASSLAGGGETQYF.

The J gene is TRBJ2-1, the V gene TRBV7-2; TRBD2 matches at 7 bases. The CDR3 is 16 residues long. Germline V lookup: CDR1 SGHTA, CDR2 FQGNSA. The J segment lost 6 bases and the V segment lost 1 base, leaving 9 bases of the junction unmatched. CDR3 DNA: TGTGCCAGCAGCTTAGGGGGGGGAGGGCCTTTCAATGAGCAGTTCTTC. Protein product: CASSLGGGGPFNEQFF.

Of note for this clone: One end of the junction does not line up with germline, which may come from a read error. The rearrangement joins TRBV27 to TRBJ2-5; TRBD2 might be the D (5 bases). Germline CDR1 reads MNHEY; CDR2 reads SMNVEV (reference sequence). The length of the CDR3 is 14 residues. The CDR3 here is CATSPLGWGAGQYF. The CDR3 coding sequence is TGTGCCACCAGTCCCCTCGGTTGGGGTGCGGGCCAGTACTTC.

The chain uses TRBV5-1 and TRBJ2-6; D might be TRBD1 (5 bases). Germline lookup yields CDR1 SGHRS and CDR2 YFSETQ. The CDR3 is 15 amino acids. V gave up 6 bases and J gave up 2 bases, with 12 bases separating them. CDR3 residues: CASTRAPAGANVLTF. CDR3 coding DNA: TGCGCCAGCACCAGGGCGCCCGCTGGGGCCAACGTCCTGACTTTC. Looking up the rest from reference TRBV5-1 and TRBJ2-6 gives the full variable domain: KAGVTQTPRYLIKTRGQQVTLSCSPISGHRSVSWYQQTPGQGLQFLFEYFSETQRNKGNFPGRFSGRQFSNSRSEMNVSTLELGDSALYLCASTRAPAGANVLTFGAGSRLTVL.

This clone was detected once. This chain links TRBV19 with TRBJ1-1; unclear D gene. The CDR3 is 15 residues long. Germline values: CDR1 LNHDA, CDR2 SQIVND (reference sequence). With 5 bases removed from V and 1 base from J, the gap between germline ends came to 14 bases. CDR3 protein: CASSARGKWNTEAFF. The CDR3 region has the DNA TGTGCCAGTAGTGCCCGGGGTAAGTGGAACACTGAAGCTTTCTTT. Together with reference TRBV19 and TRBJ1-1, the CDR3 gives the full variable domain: DGGITQSPKYLFRKEGQNVTLSCEQNLNHDAMYWYRQDPGQGLRLIYYSQIVNDFQKGDIAEGYSVSREKKESFPLTVTSAQKNPTAFYLCASSARGKWNTEAFFGQGTRLTVV.

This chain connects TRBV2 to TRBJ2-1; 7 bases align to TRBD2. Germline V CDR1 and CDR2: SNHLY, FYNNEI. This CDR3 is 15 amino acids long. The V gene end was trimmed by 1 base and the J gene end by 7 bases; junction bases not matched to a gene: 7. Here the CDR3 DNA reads TGTGCCAGCAGTGAAGAACGCGGGAGTTGGAATGAGCAGTTCTTC. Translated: CASSEERGSWNEQFF.

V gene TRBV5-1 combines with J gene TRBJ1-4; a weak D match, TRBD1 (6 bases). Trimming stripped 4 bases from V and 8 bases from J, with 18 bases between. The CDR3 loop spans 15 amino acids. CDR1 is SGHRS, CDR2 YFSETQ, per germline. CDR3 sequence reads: CASSPDSALGEKLFF. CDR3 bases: TGCGCCAGCAGCCCGGACAGTGCTTTAGGGGAAAAACTGTTTTTT.

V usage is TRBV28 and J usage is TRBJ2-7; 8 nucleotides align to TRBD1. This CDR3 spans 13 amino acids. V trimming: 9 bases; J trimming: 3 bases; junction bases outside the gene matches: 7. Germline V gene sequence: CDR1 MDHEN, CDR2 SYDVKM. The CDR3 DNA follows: TGTGCCAGTACTTCCGGGACAGGCTACGAGCAGTACTTC. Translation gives CASTSGTGYEQYF.

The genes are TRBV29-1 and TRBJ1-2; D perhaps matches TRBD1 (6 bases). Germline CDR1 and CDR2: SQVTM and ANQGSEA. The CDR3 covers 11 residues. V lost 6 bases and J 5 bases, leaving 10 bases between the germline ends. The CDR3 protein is CSVRTVYGYTF. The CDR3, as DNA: TGCAGCGTCCGGACAGTTTATGGCTACACCTTC.

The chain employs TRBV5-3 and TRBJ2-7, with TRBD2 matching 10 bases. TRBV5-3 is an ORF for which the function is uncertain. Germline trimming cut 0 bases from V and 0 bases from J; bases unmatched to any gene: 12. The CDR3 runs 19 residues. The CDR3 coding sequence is TGTGCCAGAAGCTTGGAACCGGGACTAGCGAGCACGCTCTCCTACGAGCAGTACGTC. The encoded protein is CARSLEPGLASTLSYEQYV.

The CDR3 here is CASSLGGTGISYEQYF. CDR3 nucleotides: TGCGCCAGCAGCTTGGGAGGGACAGGGATTTCCTACGAGCAGTACTTC. V gene TRBV5-1 combines with J gene TRBJ2-7; 9 bases line up with TRBD1. V dropped 0 bases and J dropped 1; count of bases not matched to a gene: 5. The CDR3 covers 16 residues. In germline, CDR1 is SGHRS, CDR2 YFSETQ.